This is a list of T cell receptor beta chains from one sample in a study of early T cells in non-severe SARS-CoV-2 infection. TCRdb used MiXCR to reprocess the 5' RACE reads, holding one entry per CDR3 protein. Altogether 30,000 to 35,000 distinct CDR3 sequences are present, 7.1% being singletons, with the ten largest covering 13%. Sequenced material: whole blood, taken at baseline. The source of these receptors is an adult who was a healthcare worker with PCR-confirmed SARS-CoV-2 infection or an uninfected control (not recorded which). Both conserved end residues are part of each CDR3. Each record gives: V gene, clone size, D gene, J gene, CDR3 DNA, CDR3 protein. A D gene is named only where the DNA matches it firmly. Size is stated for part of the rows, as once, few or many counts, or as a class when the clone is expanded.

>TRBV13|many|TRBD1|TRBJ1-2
TGTGCCAGCAGTTTCGAGGGGGCACATACCTCTAACTATGGCTACACCTTC
CASSFEGAHTSNYGYTF
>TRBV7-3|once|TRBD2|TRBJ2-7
TGTGCCAGCAGCCCTCGGGGGGGGCTTGGGCACGAGCAGTACTTC
CASSPRGGLGHEQYF
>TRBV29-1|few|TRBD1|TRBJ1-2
TGCAGCGGTGGGACAGATTATGGCTACACCTTC
CSGGTDYGYTF
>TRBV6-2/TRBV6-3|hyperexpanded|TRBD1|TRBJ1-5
TGTGCCAGCAGTCCAGGGGGAAGACAGCCCCAGCATTTT
CASSPGGRQPQHF
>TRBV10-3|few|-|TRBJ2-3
TGTGCCATCAGTGGTGGGGGCACAGATACGCAGTATTTT
CAISGGGTDTQYF
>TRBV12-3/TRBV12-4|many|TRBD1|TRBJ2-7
TGTGCCAGCAGTTTCACAGGGGGCCTAACCGAGCAGTACTTC
CASSFTGGLTEQYF
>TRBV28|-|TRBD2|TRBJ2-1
TGTGCCAGCAGAAAGAGGACTAGCGGGAGGGGGAGCTCCTACAATGAGCAGTTCTTC
CASRKRTSGRGSSYNEQFF
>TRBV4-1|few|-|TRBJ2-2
TGCGCCAGCAGCCAAGAACTAGCCACCGGGGAGCTGTTTTTT
CASSQELATGELFF
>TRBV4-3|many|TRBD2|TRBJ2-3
TGCGCCAGCAGCCAAGAACTGACTAGCGGGGTTTTGGATACGCAGTATTTT
CASSQELTSGVLDTQYF
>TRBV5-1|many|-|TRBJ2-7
TGCGCCAGCAGCTTGTCAGCCAGGGACCCCTACGAGCAGTACTTC
CASSLSARDPYEQYF
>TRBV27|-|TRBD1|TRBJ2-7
TGTGCCAGCAGTTTCGGACAGGGCCCCTACGAGCAGTACTTC
CASSFGQGPYEQYF
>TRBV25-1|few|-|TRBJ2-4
TGTGCCAGCGGGGACAACATTCAGTACTTC
CASGDNIQYF
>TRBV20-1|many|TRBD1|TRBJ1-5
TGCAGTGCTAGGGAAACAGGGGGGAATCAGCCCCAGCATTTT
CSARETGGNQPQHF
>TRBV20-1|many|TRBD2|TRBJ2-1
TGCAGTGCGTTGGGACTAGAGTCCCTCGATGAGCAGTTCTTC
CSALGLESLDEQFF
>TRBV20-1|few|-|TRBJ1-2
TGCAGTGCTAGTGAGGACTATGGCTACACCTTC
CSASEDYGYTF
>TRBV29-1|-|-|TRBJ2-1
TGCAGCGTGATAGCGTCTAGCTCCTACAATGAGCAGTTCTTC
CSVIASSSYNEQFF
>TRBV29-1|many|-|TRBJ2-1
TGCAGCGTTGAAAAGCTAGATGGACGGAGCTCCTACAATGAGCAGTTCTTC
CSVEKLDGRSSYNEQFF
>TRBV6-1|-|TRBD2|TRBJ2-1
TGTGCCAGCAGTGCCGGGGATGGGAGGGCCTTTCGGAATGAGCAGTTCTTC
CASSAGDGRAFRNEQFF
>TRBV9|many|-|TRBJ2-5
TGTGCCAGCAGCGTAGGTTCGGGGGCCGGACAAGAGACCCAGTACTTC
CASSVGSGAGQETQYF
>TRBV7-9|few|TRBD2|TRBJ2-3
TGTGCCAGCAGCTTACGGGAGGGCCCAGATACGCAGTATTTT
CASSLREGPDTQYF
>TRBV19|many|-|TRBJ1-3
TGTGCCAGTAGTTGGGACACCTCTGGAAACACCATATATTTT
CASSWDTSGNTIYF
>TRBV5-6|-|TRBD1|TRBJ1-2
TGTGCCAGCAGCTTTAGGACAGGGGGCTATGGCTACACCTTC
CASSFRTGGYGYTF
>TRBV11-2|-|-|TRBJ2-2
TGTGCCAGCAGCCTCCTTTGGGCCGGGGAGCTGTTTTTT
CASSLLWAGELFF
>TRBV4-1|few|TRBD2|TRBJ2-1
TGCGCCAGCAGCCGAGGACTAGCGGGTTACAATGAGCAGTTCTTC
CASSRGLAGYNEQFF
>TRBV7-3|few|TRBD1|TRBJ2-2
TGTTCCAGCAGCTTGGGTGGGACAGGGGTATCCGGGGAGCTGTTTTTT
CSSSLGGTGVSGELFF
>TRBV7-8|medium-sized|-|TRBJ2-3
TGTGCCAGCAGCTTAGGGTGGGGACTCGGCACAGATACGCAGTATTTT
CASSLGWGLGTDTQYF
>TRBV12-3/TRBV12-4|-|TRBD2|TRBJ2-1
TGTGCCAGCAGTTTAGCTAGCGGGAGAGCAAATGAGCAGTTCTTC
CASSLASGRANEQFF
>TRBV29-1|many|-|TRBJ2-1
TGCAGCGTTGAGGGAGTCAATGAGCAGTTCTTC
CSVEGVNEQFF
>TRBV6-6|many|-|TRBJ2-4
TGTGCCAGCAGTTACCAGAACATTCAGTACTTC
CASSYQNIQYF
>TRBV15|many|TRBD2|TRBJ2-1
TGTGCCACCTCCAAAAGGACTAGCGGAACCTACAATGAGCAGTTCTTC
CATSKRTSGTYNEQFF
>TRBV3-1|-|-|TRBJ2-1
TGTGCCAGCAGCCAAGAATTTATCGGGGTTCCTGAGCAGTTCTTC
CASSQEFIGVPEQFF
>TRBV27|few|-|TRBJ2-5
TGTGCCAGCAGTGTAGCCCCCGGGGCCCAAGAGACCCAGTACTTC
CASSVAPGAQETQYF
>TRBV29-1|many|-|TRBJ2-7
TGCAGCGTTTGGACAGACTCCTACGAGCAGTACTTC
CSVWTDSYEQYF
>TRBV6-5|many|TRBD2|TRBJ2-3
TGTGCCAGCAGTTCGACTAGCGGGAGTTTAGATACGCAGTATTTT
CASSSTSGSLDTQYF
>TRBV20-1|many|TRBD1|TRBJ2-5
TGCAGTGCTAGAGATCGGGCAGGGGGCCGGGAGACCCAGTACTTC
CSARDRAGGRETQYF
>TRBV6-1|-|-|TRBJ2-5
TGTGCCAGCAGTGAAGATGCGGGGATCCAAGAGACCCAGTACTTC
CASSEDAGIQETQYF
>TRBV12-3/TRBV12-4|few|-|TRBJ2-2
TGTGCCAGCAGTTTAGTATGGAGGATTGGGACCGGGGAGCTGTTTTTT
CASSLVWRIGTGELFF
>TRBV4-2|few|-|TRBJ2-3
TGTGCCAGCAGCCAATCGAAGGCTCCTAGCACAGATACGCAGTATTTT
CASSQSKAPSTDTQYF
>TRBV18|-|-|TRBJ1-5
TGTGCCAGCTCACCAACATCGGGGTCGTCCGAGCCCCAGCATTTT
CASSPTSGSSEPQHF
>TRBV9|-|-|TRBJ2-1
TGTGCCAGCAGCGACCAGCGGTCCGTCCCCTCGCCCTACAATGAGCAGTTCTTC
CASSDQRSVPSPYNEQFF
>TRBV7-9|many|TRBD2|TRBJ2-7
TGTGCCAGCAGCCGTCGACTAGCGGGAGTTAGTGACGAGCAGTACTTC
CASSRRLAGVSDEQYF
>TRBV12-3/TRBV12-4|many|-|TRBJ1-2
TGTGCCAGCAGCAACCGGGGTCTAGATGGCTACACCTTC
CASSNRGLDGYTF
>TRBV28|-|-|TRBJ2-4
TGTGCCAGCGGGGCAGGGGCAAGTTCCATTCAGTACTTC
CASGAGASSIQYF
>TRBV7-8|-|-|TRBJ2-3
TGTGCCAGCAGCTTAGTGGGGAGCGTGGATACGCAGTATTTT
CASSLVGSVDTQYF
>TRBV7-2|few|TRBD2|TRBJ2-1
TGTGCCAGCAGCCCGACTAGCGGGAGACCCTACAATGAGCAGTTCTTC
CASSPTSGRPYNEQFF
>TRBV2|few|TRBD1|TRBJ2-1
TGTGCCAGCAGCGGGGACAGGGGATACAATGAGCAGTTCTTC
CASSGDRGYNEQFF
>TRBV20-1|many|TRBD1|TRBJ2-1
TGCAGTGCTACTGGACAGGGTGGCAATGAGCAGTTCTTC
CSATGQGGNEQFF
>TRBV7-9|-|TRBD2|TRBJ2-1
TGTGCCAGCAGCTTAATAGGGCTAGCGGGAGTTCGAGATGAGCAGTTCTTC
CASSLIGLAGVRDEQFF
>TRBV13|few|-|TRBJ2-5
TGTGCCAGCAGGGCTATGGGCCAACAAGAGACCCAGTACTTC
CASRAMGQQETQYF
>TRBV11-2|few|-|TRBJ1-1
TGTGCCAGCAGCTTGGCAGGGCGCGGCACTGAAGCTTTCTTT
CASSLAGRGTEAFF
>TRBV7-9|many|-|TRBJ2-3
TGTGCCAGCAGCTTAATTGTCGGGGGCACAGATACGCAGTATTTT
CASSLIVGGTDTQYF
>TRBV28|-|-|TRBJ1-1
TGTGCCAGCAGTGGGCTCCCCCGTGTGGCGACTGAAGCTTTCTTT
CASSGLPRVATEAFF
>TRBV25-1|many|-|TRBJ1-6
TGTGCCAGCAGTGCCCACAGACAGGTTCAAGGCTCCTATAATTCACCCCTCCACTTT
CASSAHRQVQGSYNSPLHF
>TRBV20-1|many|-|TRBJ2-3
TGCAGTGCTAGCGGGAGAGCAGATACGCAGTATTTT
CSASGRADTQYF
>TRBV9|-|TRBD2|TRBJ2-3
TGTGCCAGCAGCGCGGAGGTAGCGGGAGGGAGGGAGACAGATACGCAGTATTTT
CASSAEVAGGRETDTQYF